Below, 16 T cell receptor beta chains from the same sample are listed, as sequenced in a study of blood T cell repertoires in COVID-19. The method was immunoSEQ multiplex PCR; TCRdb's version includes in-frame clones alone and lacks a portion of them. The sample has 55,000 to 80,000 clones; more than 75% are singletons. Sequenced sample: peripheral blood. Receptors originate from a human donor in a cohort sampled during active COVID-19.

This clone was detected a few times. The chain couples TRBV3-1 (or the pseudogene TRBV3-2) to TRBJ1-2, with D possibly being TRBD1 (6 bases). Trimming took 5 bases from V and 4 from J, leaving 14 bases between them. Looked up from germline, CDR1 is LGHDT and CDR2 is YNNKEL (reference sequence). The CDR3 runs 14 residues. CDR3 nucleotide sequence: TGTGCCAGCAGCGCTGCCAGGGGAAGCTATGGCTACACCTTC. This codes for CASSAARGSYGYTF.

The V and J genes are TRBV24-1 and TRBJ2-3; no firm D call. V was clipped by 4 bases and J by 3 bases, with 13 bases between them. The V gene's germline CDR1 is KGHDR and CDR2 SFDVKD. The CDR3 is made up of 15 amino acids. The CDR3 spells CATSDPTEMTDTQYF. The CDR3 DNA follows: TGTGCCACCAGTGACCCTACCGAAATGACAGATACGCAGTATTTT.

The rearrangement uses TRBV7-8 and TRBJ2-2; 15 positions match TRBD2. This CDR3 is built from 18 residues. Trimming cost V 6 bases and J 1 base; bases outside gene matches: 6. CDR1 and CDR2 from the germline V gene are SGHVS and FQNEAQ. CDR3 sequence reads: CASRGPGLAGGNTGELFF. For the CDR3, the DNA is TGTGCCAGCAGGGGTCCGGGACTAGCGGGGGGGAACACCGGGGAGCTGTTTTTT. The whole variable domain, remainder taken from reference TRBV7-8 and TRBJ2-2, is GAGVSQSPRYKVAKRGQDVALRCDPISGHVSLFWYQQALGQGPEFLTYFQNEAQLDKSGLPSDRFFAERPEGSVSTLKIQRTQQEDSAVYLCASRGPGLAGGNTGELFFGEGSRLTVL.

This clone was detected only a few times. The chain recombines TRBV5-4 with TRBJ1-6, with TRBD1 as a possible D gene (5 bases). The CDR3 contains 14 residues. V lost 2 bases and J 9 bases, leaving 12 bases between the germline ends. Looked up from germline, CDR1 is SGHNT and CDR2 is YYREEE (reference sequence). Here the CDR3 reads CASSFGQTLSPLHF. Here the CDR3 DNA reads TGTGCCAGCAGCTTTGGACAAACCCTTTCACCCCTCCACTTT. The whole variable domain, filled in from reference TRBV5-4 and TRBJ1-6, reads ETGVTQSPTHLIKTRGQQVTLRCSSQSGHNTVSWYQQALGQGPQFIFQYYREEENGRGNFPPRFSGLQFPNYSSELNVNALELDDSALYLCASSFGQTLSPLHFGNGTRLTVT.

The chain couples TRBV5-1 to TRBJ2-7, with 9 bases that match TRBD1. Germline V CDR1 and CDR2: SGHRS, YFSETQ. The V gene end was trimmed by 0 bases and the J gene end by 5 bases; junction bases not matched to a gene: 3. The CDR3 length is 14 residues. The CDR3, as DNA: TGCGCCAGCAGCTTGGGGACAGGGGTCCACGAGCAGTACTTC. Its translation: CASSLGTGVHEQYF.

This clone qualifies as medium-sized. The chain employs TRBV18 and TRBJ2-1; TRBD1 agrees at 10 bases. This CDR3 spans 16 amino acids. V was pared by 6 bases and J by 7 bases, with 12 bases of the junction left unmatched. Germline CDR1 reads KGHSH; CDR2 reads LQKENI. CDR3 region: CASSSTGTGALNEQFF. CDR3 nucleotides: TGTGCCAGCTCGTCAACCGGGACAGGGGCGCTAAATGAGCAGTTCTTC.

The chain has TRBV7-2 and TRBJ2-2; possibly TRBD1 for D (6 bases). V gave up 5 bases and J gave up 1 base, with 14 bases separating them. Germline V gene lookup returns CDR1 SGHTA and CDR2 FQGNSA. The CDR3 length is 16 residues. This CDR3 is CASSVDRLRNTGELFF. The CDR3 region has the DNA TGTGCCAGCAGCGTCGACAGGTTAAGGAACACCGGGGAGCTGTTTTTT.

V gene TRBV14 combines with J gene TRBJ2-3; 9 bases map to TRBD2. V shed 2 bases, J shed 2 bases, and the junction held 5 bases outside the gene matches. The CDR3 is 16 amino acids. Germline-derived CDR1 and CDR2 are SGHDN and FVKESK. CDR3: CASSQISGGFTDTQYF. DNA for the CDR3: TGTGCCAGCAGCCAAATAAGCGGGGGGTTCACAGATACGCAGTATTTT.

This clone was counted between two and nine times. The V gene is TRBV19, the J gene TRBJ1-1; D may be TRBD1 (5 bases). CDR1 LNHDA and CDR2 SQIVND come from the germline V gene (reference sequence). CDR3 length: 13 amino acids. V dropped 5 bases and J dropped 2 bases, with 9 bases sitting between them. The CDR3 sequence: CASSGHLNTEAFF. CDR3 nucleotides: TGTGCCAGTAGTGGACACTTAAACACTGAAGCTTTCTTT.

A few counts support this clone. The chain combines TRBV19 with TRBJ2-2; TRBD2 agrees at 11 bases. Germline CDR1 and CDR2: LNHDA and SQIVND (reference sequence). Trimming removed 4 bases from V and 7 bases from J; junction bases left unmatched: 8. The CDR3 extends over 16 amino acids. The CDR3 nucleotides read TGTGCCAGTAGTAGGACTAGCGGGCCTCTGGGCGGGGAGCTGTTTTTT. Translating gives CASSRTSGPLGGELFF.

J is TRBJ2-7 and V is TRBV5-1; 11 bases fit TRBD1. V lost 4 bases to trimming and J lost 2 bases; unmatched junction nucleotides: 2. This CDR3 is built from 14 residues. CDR1 is SGHRS and CDR2 is YFSETQ in the germline V gene. CDR3 nucleotide sequence: TGCGCCAGCAGCCTGGACAGGGGGCCCTACGAGCAGTACTTC. Residues: CASSLDRGPYEQYF.

V and J are TRBV6-2 or TRBV6-3 and TRBJ1-5; a weak D match, TRBD1 (6 bases). Germline V gene lookup returns CDR1 MNHEY and CDR2 SVGEGT. This CDR3 region has 15 residues. Trimming removed 6 bases at V and 5 bases at J, with 17 bases between. The CDR3 loop is CASSRDNNKHQPQHF. CDR3 bases: TGTGCCAGCAGCCGGGACAACAACAAACATCAGCCCCAGCATTTT.

The rearrangement joins TRBV10-3 to TRBJ2-7; D may be TRBD2 (6 bases). V was pared by 8 bases and J by 4 bases, with 15 bases between. The germline CDR1 and CDR2 sequences are ENHRY and SYGVKD. The CDR3 sequence is 13 residues long. The CDR3 spells CAIRGSAGYEQYF. CDR3 nucleotides: TGTGCCATCCGGGGAAGCGCGGGGTACGAGCAGTACTTC.

The chain has TRBV10-3 and TRBJ2-5; TRBD2 is a possible D gene (6 bases). The CDR3 has 13 amino acids. Germline V CDR1 and CDR2: ENHRY, SYGVKD. V lost 4 bases and J lost 1, with 7 bases in between. Here the CDR3 reads CAISGEVQETQYF. The CDR3 DNA sequence: TGTGCCATCAGTGGGGAGGTCCAAGAGACCCAGTACTTC.

The CDR3 reads CASSLSGGPPDTQYF. CDR3 bases: TGTGCCAGCAGCCTTAGCGGGGGGCCTCCAGATACGCAGTATTTT. This chain uses TRBV3-1 (or the pseudogene TRBV3-2) with TRBJ2-3; 10 positions agree with TRBD2. Germline loops: CDR1 LGHDT, CDR2 YNNKEL (reference sequence). J lost 4 bases, V lost 4 bases, and 5 bases had no gene match. The CDR3 totals 15 residues.

V is TRBV5-8 and J is TRBJ2-5, with 8 bases lining up with TRBD2. V was clipped by 6 bases and J by 1 base; unmatched bases: 8. Germline V gene lookup returns CDR1 SGHTS and CDR2 YDEGEE. The CDR3 is 15 residues long. The CDR3 coding sequence is TGTGCCAGCACCGGGGGGGGACCCCCCCAAGAGACCCAGTACTTC. It translates to CASTGGGPPQETQYF. The full variable domain, completed using reference TRBV5-8 and TRBJ2-5, is EAGVTQSPTHLIKTRGQQATLRCSPISGHTSVYWYQQALGLGLQFLLWYDEGEERNRGNFPPRFSGRQFPNYSSELNVNALELEDSALYLCASTGGGPPQETQYFGPGTRLLVL.